Sequencing of this T cell receptor (beta chain) was carried out in a study of neoadjuvant anti-PD-1 for oral cavity cancer. V was shortened by 1 base and J by 5 bases, with 9 bases between the two germline ends. The CDR3 extends over 13 amino acids. Germline V lookup: CDR1 SGHDT, CDR2 YYEEEE. Documented time point: after neoadjuvant nivolumab, at surgical resection. Analysis of PBMCs was direct, with no culture step. Assay used: immunoSEQ multiplex PCR; TCRdb lists only in-frame clones, some missing. The sample records tens of thousands of clones, less than 90% being singletons. The TCR originated in a person aged 35 to 85 with oral cavity squamous cell carcinoma. The material sequenced was PBMCs, taken after nivolumab (anti-PD-1) treatment. J is TRBJ1-2 and V is TRBV5-6; D gene ambiguous. The DNA for the CDR3 is TGTGCCAGCAGCTTGCCCGCAACTTATGGCTACACCTTC. Translating gives CASSLPATYGYTF.